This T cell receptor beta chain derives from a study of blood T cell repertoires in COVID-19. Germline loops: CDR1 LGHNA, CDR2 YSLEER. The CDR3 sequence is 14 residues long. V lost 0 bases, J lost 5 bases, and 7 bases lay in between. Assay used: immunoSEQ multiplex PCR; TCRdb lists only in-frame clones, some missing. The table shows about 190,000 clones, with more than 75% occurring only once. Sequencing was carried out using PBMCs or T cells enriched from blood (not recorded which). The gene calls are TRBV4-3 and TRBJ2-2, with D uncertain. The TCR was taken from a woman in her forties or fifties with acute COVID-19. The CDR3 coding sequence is TGCGCCAGCAGCCAAGAGGGCTGGACCGGGGAGCTGTTTTTT. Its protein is CASSQEGWTGELFF.